This TCR beta chain was identified in a study of cytomegalovirus exposure and HLA in healthy donors. This clone occurred once. Its antigen is still unknown. Use of 60 Vbeta and 13 Jbeta primers characterized the PCR. TCRdb keeps only in-frame clones here, not all; method: immunoSEQ multiplex PCR. The sample includes some 170,000 clones, roughly 81% of them seen just once. The germline V gene has CDR1 SEHNR and CDR2 FQNEAQ (reference sequence). With 5 bases removed from V and 1 base from J, the gap between germline ends came to 9 bases. The CDR3 is 13 amino acids. Overall study results and limits: Another analysis was done later, and it associated approximately 18,000 TCR beta sequences with HLA alleles at 0.05 false discovery rate. The availability of immune exposure information extended only to CMV serostatus.

Sequenced: PBMCs. This sequence originates from a woman between 18 and 30 years old in good health and CMV-seropositive. V and J are TRBV7-9 and TRBJ2-7; no definite D call. The CDR3 DNA sequence: TGTGCCAGCAGCCCCGCCGGTTCCTACGAGCAGTACTTC. It encodes CASSPAGSYEQYF.